This T cell receptor beta chain was retrieved from a study of OX40 agonist ivuxolimab in advanced cancers. The germline V gene encodes CDR1 SGHTA and CDR2 FQGTGA. This CDR3 contains 13 residues. The ends were cut back, 3 bases at V and 2 bases at J, with 7 bases in the middle. TCRdb keeps only in-frame clones here, not all; method: immunoSEQ multiplex PCR. This sample has about 58,000 clones, with under 85% found just once. The chain recombines TRBV7-3 with TRBJ1-2; unclear D gene. The sequence was obtained from an adult with an advanced solid tumor such as melanoma, head and neck, liver or kidney cancer. Sequencing was performed on CD4+ or CD8+ T cells sorted from blood, taken in a trial of the OX40 agonist ivuxolimab. Here the CDR3 DNA reads TGTGCCAGCAGCTTCGGACCGAACTATGGCTACACCTTC. Its translation is CASSFGPNYGYTF.